This entry lists 9 T cell receptor beta chains sequenced from one sample in a study of T-cell reconstitution after alpha-beta-depleted transplantation in children. Using unique molecular identifiers, the investigators prepared the TCRbeta library. TCRdb used MiXCR to reprocess the PCR reads, holding one entry per CDR3 protein. The sample has hundreds of thousands of distinct CDR3 sequences, under 9.5% seen once. Sample: PBMCs from the stem cell graft donor, taken from the stem cell graft. The origin of the receptors is a human donor who donated a stem cell graft to a child with acute lymphoblastic leukemia.

This clonotype came up many times. This chain uses TRBV5-1 with TRBJ2-2; the D gene is possibly TRBD1 (5 bases). CDR1 is SGHRS and CDR2 is YFSETQ in the germline V gene. The CDR3 loop spans 16 amino acids. Trimming left V 4 bases short and J 7 bases short, with 20 bases between. This chain's CDR3 is CASSGFVGATDGELFF. The CDR3 DNA sequence: TGCGCCAGCAGCGGGTTCGTAGGGGCGACGGACGGGGAGCTGTTTTTT.

The J gene is TRBJ2-5, the V gene TRBV5-5; 14 bases are a match to TRBD2. V dropped 4 bases and J dropped 1; count of bases not matched to a gene: 6. Germline V CDR1 and CDR2: SGHKS, YYEKEE (reference sequence). This CDR3 is 17 amino acids long. CDR3 residues: CASSPGTSGGAQETQYF. CDR3 in DNA: TGTGCCAGCAGCCCAGGGACTAGCGGGGGTGCCCAAGAGACCCAGTACTTC. The whole variable domain, remainder taken from reference TRBV5-5 and TRBJ2-5, is DAGVTQSPTHLIKTRGQQVTLRCSPISGHKSVSWYQQVLGQGPQFIFQYYEKEERGRGNFPDRFSARQFPNYSSELNVNALLLGDSALYLCASSPGTSGGAQETQYFGPGTRLLVL.

This chain connects TRBV7-9 to TRBJ1-5; possible D gene TRBD1, 6 bases. Germline V gene sequence: CDR1 SEHNR, CDR2 FQNEAQ (reference sequence). This CDR3 has 14 amino acids. Trimming removed 5 bases at V and 3 bases at J, with 11 bases between. The CDR3 protein is CASSLWDTNQPQHF. The CDR3 coding sequence is TGTGCCAGCAGCCTGTGGGACACCAATCAGCCCCAGCATTTT.

In its sample, this clonotype was seen many times. The chain links TRBV12-3 or TRBV12-4 to TRBJ1-5, with D possibly TRBD1 on 6 matching bases. The CDR3 length is 16 residues. Trimming pared 5 bases from V and 5 bases from J, leaving 19 bases between. CDR3 loop: CASSRGQTILHQPQHF. CDR3 sequence (DNA): TGTGCCAGCAGTCGCGGACAGACTATCCTTCATCAGCCCCAGCATTTT.

This clonotype was counted at least ten times. CDR3: CASSLFAGANVLTF. The CDR3 DNA follows: TGCGCCAGCAGCTTATTCGCCGGGGCCAACGTCCTGACTTTC. This sequence joins TRBV5-1 and TRBJ2-6; D not resolved. V was trimmed by 2 bases and J by 4 bases, leaving 7 bases between them. CDR3 length: 14 amino acids. CDR1 is SGHRS, CDR2 YFSETQ, per germline. The full variable domain, rest sourced from reference TRBV5-1 and TRBJ2-6, is KAGVTQTPRYLIKTRGQQVTLSCSPISGHRSVSWYQQTPGQGLQFLFEYFSETQRNKGNFPGRFSGRQFSNSRSEMNVSTLELGDSALYLCASSLFAGANVLTFGAGSRLTVL.

This clonotype was picked up many times. This chain uses TRBV6-5 with TRBJ2-3, with 9 nucleotides matching TRBD2. The germline V gene encodes CDR1 MNHEY and CDR2 SVGAGI. The CDR3 is made up of 17 amino acids. J lost 3 bases, V lost 0 bases, and 7 bases had no gene match. The DNA of the CDR3 is TGTGCCAGCAGTTACTCGCATAGCGGGGGTCGGACAGATACGCAGTATTTT. Its translation: CASSYSHSGGRTDTQYF.

This clonotype has more than one count but fewer than ten. The V call is TRBV11-3, the J call TRBJ2-7, with D hard to call. CDR1 is SGHNT, CDR2 YENEEA, per germline. The CDR3 is 13 residues long. V lost 2 bases and J 6 bases, leaving 11 bases between the germline ends. The CDR3 DNA reads TGTGCCAGCAGCTTAACAGCTTTTTCCGAGCAGTACTTC. Protein: CASSLTAFSEQYF.

This clonotype was counted between two and nine times. V and J are TRBV6-1 and TRBJ2-3; a weak D match, TRBD2 (5 bases). V was trimmed by 7 bases and J by 5 bases, leaving 19 bases between them. From germline, CDR1 is MNHNS and CDR2 SASEGT. The CDR3 loop spans 15 amino acids. CDR3: CASTLNIVGKDTQYF. CDR3 nucleotide sequence: TGTGCCAGCACCTTGAACATAGTCGGGAAAGATACGCAGTATTTT.

This chain connects TRBV18 to TRBJ1-1; 7 nucleotides align to TRBD1. V was pared by 3 bases and J by 6 bases, with 10 bases of the junction left unmatched. This CDR3 is built from 15 residues. From germline, CDR1 is KGHSH and CDR2 LQKENI. The CDR3 DNA is TGTGCCAGCTCACCCTCCGGGACAGAAGGGGCTGAAGCTTTCTTT. It translates to CASSPSGTEGAEAFF.